This T cell receptor (beta chain) originates from a study of blood T cells in healthy people across ages. Alongside a J-beta primer mix, a sample-barcoded 5' primer served in a second PCR lasting about 7 to 12 cycles. TCRdb ran MiXCR on the 5' RACE reads and lists one entry per CDR3 protein. The data contain some 800,000 distinct CDR3 sequences, more than 20% of them singletons. These data were also filed under a second study, of T cells of mothers and their children.

This receptor was obtained from a boy aged 5-17 years in good health. Sequencing input: blood.

CDR3 in amino acids: CASSEGQQPQHF. As DNA, the CDR3 is TGCGCCAGCAGTGAGGGACAACAGCCCCAGCATTTT. The chain links TRBV10-2 to TRBJ1-5, with D perhaps matching TRBD1 (5 bases). CDR1 WSHSY and CDR2 SAAADI come from the germline V gene. V lost 2 bases to trimming and J lost 7 bases, with 6 bases between them. This CDR3 is built from 12 residues.